One and the same sample provided the 22 T cell receptor beta chains below, sequenced in a study of regulatory T cells in long-lasting Graves disease. Investigators prepared the TCR beta libraries by applying iRepertoire HTBI primers and Arm-PCR of CDR3 regions. From the multiplex PCR reads, TCRdb called clonotypes with MiXCR, one entry per CDR3 protein. This sample has about 450,000 distinct CDR3 sequences; 12% to 15% occur once, and the top ten carry roughly a sixth. Time point reported: newly diagnosed GD, antithyroid drugs for less than 3 months. Preparation of the TCR library used RNA extracted from PBMCs. These data were likewise used in another study, on T cells in Graves' hyperthyroidism and ophthalmopathy.

Sequencing used peripheral blood mononuclear cells (PBMCs), obtained at new diagnosis, from a patient treated with antithyroid drugs. These receptors came from a woman between 45 and 60 years old with Graves disease.

This clonotype was detected many times. The gene calls are TRBV12-3 or TRBV12-4 and TRBJ2-2; D not certain. This CDR3 spans 14 amino acids. V lost 3 bases, J lost 6 bases, and 11 bases lay in between. CDR3 sequence reads: CASSLTDLPGELFF. DNA of the CDR3: TGTGCCAGCAGTTTGACCGATTTGCCCGGGGAGCTGTTTTTT.

There are many counts of this clonotype. The chain couples TRBV5-1 to TRBJ1-1, with D uncertain. The CDR3 consists of 14 residues. The germline CDR1 and CDR2 sequences are SGHRS and YFSETQ. V was clipped by 0 bases and J by 0 bases, with 6 bases between them. CDR3 loop: CASSLGPMNTEAFF. DNA for the CDR3: TGCGCCAGCAGCTTGGGGCCGATGAACACTGAAGCTTTCTTT.

The chain's CDR3 is CASSSRTSGSMSAEAKNIQYF. The CDR3 coding sequence is TGCGCCAGCAGCTCGCGGACTAGCGGGAGTATGTCGGCTGAAGCCAAAAACATTCAGTACTTC. The chain uses TRBV5-1 and TRBJ2-4; TRBD2 matches 13 bases. The V segment lost 3 bases and the J segment 0 bases; nucleotides outside the gene matches: 15. The CDR3 spans 21 residues. Germline V gene sequence: CDR1 SGHRS, CDR2 YFSETQ.

The rearrangement links TRBV10-3 to TRBJ2-1, with 10 bases lining up with TRBD1. The germline CDR1 and CDR2 sequences are ENHRY and SYGVKD. V shed 4 bases and J 8 bases; nucleotides not matched to a gene: 8. The CDR3 is 15 amino acids. CDR3: CAISVGTGEGDEQFF. CDR3 bases: TGTGCCATCAGTGTAGGGACAGGGGAAGGCGATGAGCAGTTCTTC.

This clonotype came up many times. The CDR3 DNA is TGTGCCAGCAGGCCATCCCCGAGCTCCTACGAGCAGTACTTC. Protein sequence: CASRPSPSSYEQYF. The chain joins TRBV6-1 to TRBJ2-7; D call uncertain. Germline loops: CDR1 MNHNS, CDR2 SASEGT. Between the trimmed V and J ends, which lost 6 bases and 0 bases, there was a span of 12 bases. The CDR3 contains 14 residues.

This chain connects TRBV27 to TRBJ2-7; D gene ambiguous. Between the trimmed V and J ends, which lost 7 bases and 2 bases, there was a span of 15 bases. This CDR3 contains 14 residues. Germline V gives CDR1 MNHEY, CDR2 SMNVEV (reference sequence). The CDR3 DNA reads TGTGCCAGCAAATTGGGCGCGGATACCTACGAGCAGTACTTC. Protein: CASKLGADTYEQYF.

This clonotype was seen many times. V is TRBV20-1 and J is TRBJ2-3; 7 bases match TRBD2. The trim removed 2 bases at V and 1 base at J, leaving 3 bases unmatched. CDR3 length: 14 residues. From germline, CDR1 is DFQATT and CDR2 SNEGSKA (reference sequence). The CDR3 DNA is TGCAGTGCTAGACTTGCGGGAGGCACAGATACGCAGTATTTT. Amino acid sequence: CSARLAGGTDTQYF.

As for this clonotype: This may come from a read error, since a much larger clone is one base off. This chain uses TRBV5-4 with TRBJ2-3; 11 bases align to TRBD2. J gave up 0 bases and V 4 bases, and 7 bases lay outside the gene matches. Germline V gene data show CDR1 as SGHNT and CDR2 as YYREEE (reference sequence). This CDR3 region has 17 residues. CDR3 residues: CASSPRLAGSSTDTQYF. The CDR3 DNA follows: TGTGCCAGCAGCCCCCGACTAGCGGGATCAAGCACAGATACGCAGTATTTT.

The rearrangement links TRBV3-1 to TRBJ2-7, with a possible D match to TRBD1 (5 bases). The CDR3 sequence is 15 residues long. Trimming took 0 bases from V and 4 from J, leaving 13 bases between them. CDR1 and CDR2 (germline): LGHDT, YNNKEL (reference sequence). CDR3 sequence (DNA): TGTGCCAGCAGCCAAGAATTAGGACACGGATACGAGCAGTACTTC. Amino acid sequence: CASSQELGHGYEQYF.

Comment on this clonotype: Sequence at one end of the junction differs from germline and may be a read error. The chain recombines TRBV19 with TRBJ1-5; D is possibly TRBD1 (6 bases). Germline CDR1 reads LNHDA; CDR2 reads SQIVND (reference sequence). The CDR3 consists of 14 residues. Here the CDR3 DNA reads TGTGCTAGTAGGGGGAGTACAATTCATCAGCCCCAGCATTTT. Its protein is CASRGSTIHQPQHF.

The table lists this clonotype with many counts. The CDR3: CASSGGDDGKYEQYF. The CDR3 DNA reads TGTGCCAGTAGTGGGGGCGACGACGGAAAGTACGAGCAGTACTTC. This chain links TRBV19 with TRBJ2-7; TRBD1 might be the D (6 bases). V lost 5 bases, J lost 4 bases, and 18 bases lay in between. The CDR3 extends over 15 amino acids. Per the germline V gene, CDR1 is LNHDA and CDR2 is SQIVND (reference sequence).

Comments on this clonotype: This may be a read error, as it is one base from a much larger clone. As the CDR3 is not closed by the conserved phenylalanine or tryptophan, this likely results from a read error. V is TRBV30 and J is TRBJ2-7, with D uncertain. The CDR3 contains 11 residues. Trimming pared 5 bases from V and 4 bases from J, leaving 9 bases between. Germline CDR1 is GTSNPN and CDR2 is SVGIG (reference sequence). CDR3 residues: CAWGRAYEQYL. The CDR3 DNA sequence: TGTGCCTGGGGACGGGCTTACGAGCAGTACCTC.

This clonotype was recorded a few times. This chain connects TRBV4-2 to TRBJ2-1, with 9 bases identical to TRBD2. CDR3 size: 15 residues. Germline V lookup: CDR1 LGHNA, CDR2 YNFKEQ. Unmatched junction bases numbered 12, after V lost 9 bases and J lost 6 bases. The CDR3 nucleotides read TGTGCCAGTATGGTAGCGGGAGAGAATCCCAATGAGCAGTTCTTC. Residues: CASMVAGENPNEQFF.

This clonotype was counted many times. The CDR3 nucleotides are TGTGCCTGGAGTGTGGGGACAGTCTACGAGCAGTACTTC. Translation: CAWSVGTVYEQYF. The chain combines TRBV30 with TRBJ2-7; 7 nucleotides match TRBD1. The CDR3 has 13 residues. V shed 0 bases and J 3 bases; nucleotides not matched to a gene: 2. From germline, CDR1 is GTSNPN and CDR2 SVGIG (reference sequence).

This chain uses TRBV9 with TRBJ2-7; D possibly matches TRBD1 or TRBD2 (5 bases each). The CDR3 covers 15 residues. V gave up 4 bases and J gave up 5 bases, with 19 bases separating them. Germline V gene sequence: CDR1 SGDLS, CDR2 YYNGEE. CDR3 residues: CASSPWDLSGHEQYF. CDR3 in DNA: TGTGCCAGCAGCCCTTGGGACCTGAGCGGTCACGAGCAGTACTTC.

This clonotype was detected only a few times. CDR3 protein: CASSSNPGEMNTEAFF. The CDR3 bases are TGTGCCAGCAGCTCGAACCCGGGAGAAATGAACACTGAAGCTTTCTTT. V and J are TRBV13 and TRBJ1-1; D is uncertain. Germline V gene sequence: CDR1 PRHDT, CDR2 FYEKMQ (reference sequence). The CDR3 covers 16 residues. The V end lost 4 bases, the J end lost 0 bases, and 15 bases lay between the germline ends.

The sample holds many counts of this clonotype. This rearrangement joins TRBV6-1 to TRBJ1-1; the match to TRBD1 covers 9 bases. The trim removed 5 bases at V and 3 bases at J, leaving 4 bases unmatched. CDR3 length: 14 amino acids. Looked up from germline, CDR1 is MNHNS and CDR2 is SASEGT. CDR3 loop: CASSQDRGDTEAFF. The CDR3 DNA sequence: TGTGCCAGCAGTCAGGACAGGGGTGACACTGAAGCTTTCTTT.

This clonotype was counted between two and nine times. This could be a read error, since a much larger clone is one nucleotide away. The chain joins TRBV11-2 to TRBJ2-7, with 8 positions matching TRBD2. The CDR3 is made up of 15 amino acids. The germline CDR1 and CDR2 sequences are SGHAT and FQNNGV. In DNA, the CDR3 is TGTGCCAGCAGCTTAGGGACTAGCAGGTCCTACGGGCAGTACTTC. Its protein is CASSLGTSRSYGQYF.

This clonotype has more than one count but fewer than ten. V gene TRBV5-5 combines with J gene TRBJ2-7; 9 nucleotides line up with TRBD1. This CDR3 comprises 14 residues. V gave up 7 bases and J gave up 4 bases; unmatched junction bases: 9. The germline CDR1 and CDR2 sequences are SGHKS and YYEKEE (reference sequence). The CDR3 DNA reads TGTGCCAGCGGGGCGAGGACAGGGGTATACGAGCAGTACTTC. Translated, it gives CASGARTGVYEQYF.

This clonotype was observed a few times. The rearrangement links TRBV5-5 to TRBJ1-2; no definite D call. Trimming took 4 bases from V and 2 from J, leaving 9 bases between them. CDR3 length: 13 amino acids. Germline CDR1 and CDR2: SGHKS and YYEKEE (reference sequence). The CDR3 nucleotides are TGTGCCAGCAGCCACCAGACGAACTATGGCTACACCTTC. It yields the protein CASSHQTNYGYTF.

This clonotype was found many times. The chain uses TRBV28 and TRBJ2-5; D not certain. This CDR3 is 16 amino acids long. The V end was cut by 4 bases, the J end by 4 bases, with 19 bases between. Germline assignment: CDR1 MDHEN and CDR2 SYDVKM. Here the CDR3 reads CASSSHGPGIRETQYF. The DNA for the CDR3 is TGTGCCAGCAGTTCGCACGGTCCGGGTATTCGAGAGACCCAGTACTTC.

This rearrangement joins TRBV19 to TRBJ2-2; D remains unclear. Germline CDR1 is LNHDA and CDR2 is SQIVND (reference sequence). Between the trimmed V and J ends, which lost 7 bases and 2 bases, there was a span of 11 bases. This CDR3 has 14 amino acids. CDR3 in amino acids: CASTGSTNTGELFF. DNA for the CDR3: TGTGCCAGTACAGGTAGCACAAACACCGGGGAGCTGTTTTTT. Combining the CDR3 with reference TRBV19 and TRBJ2-2 gives the whole variable domain DGGITQSPKYLFRKEGQNVTLSCEQNLNHDAMYWYRQDPGQGLRLIYYSQIVNDFQKGDIAEGYSVSREKKESFPLTVTSAQKNPTAFYLCASTGSTNTGELFFGEGSRLTVL.